This entry lists 32 T cell receptor delta chains sequenced from one sample in a study of gamma delta lymphoproliferative disorders and STAT genes (dated by TCRdb to the late 2010s). Library construction relied on multiplex PCR. The reads were generated on an Illumina MiSeq. Identical DNA sequences were merged into single rows after TCRdb reprocessed the public reads with CATT. Across this sample there are approximately 3,800 delta-chain clones, with roughly 1% seen only once. The ten largest clones capture approximately 22% of the sample. TCR sequencing was performed on genomic DNA from peripheral blood mononuclear cells isolated from patients and controls. Input material: blood. These receptors all stem from a human donor in good health.

This clone was recorded at least ten times. This is likely an artifact of a read error, given a far larger clone one base away. This chain joins TRDV2 and TRDJ1; TRDD3 is a possible D gene (6 bases). This CDR3 spans 15 amino acids. Germline V lookup: CDR1 GEAIGNYY, CDR2 EKD. As DNA, the CDR3 is TGTGCCTGTGGCACCGATCTGGGGTACACCGATAAACTCATCTTT. It yields the protein CACGTDLGYTDKLIF.

This clone was observed a few times. This sequence is one base from a far larger clone and is likely a read error. The DNA of the CDR3 is TGTGCTCTTGGGGAGCCACCTACGCCCCTACTGGGGGTCACACTAGGCGTGTACACCGATAAACTCATCTTT. It specifies CALGEPPTPLLGVTLGVYTDKLIF. V usage is TRDV1 and J usage is TRDJ1; 8 nucleotides line up with TRDD3. This CDR3 is 24 amino acids long. The V segment lost 3 bases and the J segment 0 bases; nucleotides outside the gene matches: 30. In germline, CDR1 is TSWWSYY, CDR2 QGS.

This clone was counted between two and nine times. This likely traces to a read error, being one base from a far larger clone. Other DNA sequences of this sample code for an identical CDR3. The chain couples TRDV1 to TRDJ1, with 13 bases matching TRDD3. Per germline, CDR1 TSWWSYY and CDR2 QGS. This CDR3 has 22 amino acids. As DNA, the CDR3 is TGTGCCCTTGGGGAGCCTTCCTACCAATACTGGGGGATACGCGCGGCCACCGATAAACTCATCTTT. Translated: CALGEPSYQYWGIRAATDKLIF.

This clone was detected only a few times. A single base is all that separates this from a far larger clone, so a read error is likely. The rearrangement joins TRDV2 to TRDJ3; 11 bases line up with TRDD3. This CDR3 is 20 amino acids long. The V and J ends lost 0 bases and 1 base, in that order; junction bases with no gene match: 7. Germline loops: CDR1 GEAIGNYY, CDR2 EKD. CDR3 loop: CACDTVVLGDISWDTRQMFF. In nucleotides, the CDR3 is TGTGCCTGTGACACCGTTGTACTGGGGGATATATCCTGGGACACCCGACAGATGTTTTTC.

This clone turned up a few times. TCRdb shows a much larger clone's protein in place of this DNA's translation, and the two differ at residue 6, likely through a read error; the protein shown is translated from the DNA. This chain connects TRDV2 to TRDJ1; 9 bases fit TRDD3. Germline lookup yields CDR1 GEAIGNYY and CDR2 EKD. Trimming cost V 3 bases and J 2 bases; bases outside gene matches: 9. The CDR3 runs 16 residues. The CDR3 reads CACDEIRGILTDKLIF. The DNA of the CDR3 is TGTGCCTGTGACGAAATAAGGGGGATACTGACCGATAAACTCATCTTT.

A few counts support this clone. The protein that TCRdb holds for this DNA derives from a much larger clone and differs from the translated DNA at residue 13, which likely indicates a read error; the protein shown here is translated from the DNA. V usage is TRDV2 and J usage is TRDJ1, with D tentatively TRDD3 (6 bases). Germline CDR1 is GEAIGNYY and CDR2 is EKD. The CDR3 is 15 residues long. The CDR3 DNA is TGTGCCTGTGACACCGTTGGGGGCAACACCGATAAACCCATCTTT. Residues: CACDTVGGNTDKPIF.

This clone has just a few counts. The J gene is TRDJ3; the V gene was not called; TRDD3 reflects the table's D call only, with no check against the DNA. The CDR3 extends over 19 amino acids. The CDR3 DNA sequence: TGTGCTTCATTGTGCCTTCCTCCCTACTGGGGGATGACAACCCGACAGATGTTTTTC. Translated: CASLCLPPYWGMTTRQMFF.

About this clone itself: For this DNA, TCRdb reports the protein of a much larger clone, which diverges at residue 5, most likely from a read error; the protein presented here is translated directly from the DNA. The rearrangement uses TRDV2 and TRDJ1; 12 bases align to TRDD3. This CDR3 contains 19 residues. V lost 3 bases, J lost 3 bases, and 16 bases stayed unmatched. CDR1 GEAIGNYY and CDR2 EKD come from the germline V gene. The CDR3 DNA follows: TGTGCCTGTGACGCCGTTGATCTGGGGGATACGCAAGGTTCCGATAAACTCATCTTT. Translation gives CACDAVDLGDTQGSDKLIF.

To note about this clone: A far bigger clonotype differs at one base, so this is likely a read error. This specimen includes other DNA sequences encoding the same CDR3. The chain employs TRDV1 and TRDJ1; D uncertain. CDR1 is TSWWSYY, CDR2 QGS, per germline. The CDR3 is made up of 15 amino acids. The CDR3, as DNA: TGTGCTCTTGGAGAACTGTCTACGAGGGCCGATAAACTCATCTTT. Translated, it gives CALGELSTRADKLIF.

This clone is large by share. This sample also contains other DNA sequences that code for the same CDR3. The V call is TRDV1, the J call TRDJ1, with 11 bases aligning to TRDD3. This CDR3 has 21 residues. J lost 3 bases, V lost 4 bases, and 22 bases had no gene match. Germline assignment: CDR1 TSWWSYY and CDR2 QGS. The CDR3 nucleotides read TGTGCTCTTGGGGGGGGATTTTACCACCTAGAGTGGGGGATACGTTCCGATAAACTCATCTTT. This encodes CALGGGFYHLEWGIRSDKLIF.

This clone was counted a few times. This may be a read error: a much more frequent sequence differs by one nucleotide. This chain uses TRDV2 with TRDJ3, with 13 nucleotides matching TRDD3. Trimming removed 1 base from V and 0 bases from J; junction bases left unmatched: 8. The CDR3 spans 21 residues. Germline CDR1 is GEAIGNYY and CDR2 is EKD. CDR3 sequence reads: CACDTTTGGYVSSWDTRQMFF. The CDR3, as DNA: TGTGCCTGTGACACAACTACTGGGGGATACGTGAGCTCCTGGGACACCCGACAGATGTTTTTC.

By proportion, this clone is medium-sized. Other DNA sequences from this sample encode an identical CDR3 as well. The rearrangement joins TRDV2 to TRDJ1; 11 bases match TRDD3. Germline lookup yields CDR1 GEAIGNYY and CDR2 EKD. The trim removed 1 base at V and 0 bases at J, leaving 9 bases unmatched. This CDR3 is 18 amino acids long. CDR3 loop: CACDTVGGYATNTDKLIF. DNA for the CDR3: TGTGCCTGTGACACTGTTGGGGGATACGCGACCAACACCGATAAACTCATCTTT.

A remark on this clone: Only one base separates this from a far larger clonotype, so it likely reflects a read error. Other DNA sequences of this sample code for an identical CDR3. This chain's CDR3 is CACDTLLGDPKNTDKLIF. CDR3 coding DNA: TGTGCCTGCGACACCTTACTGGGGGATCCCAAAAACACCGATAAACTCATCTTT. The gene calls are TRDV2 and TRDJ1, with 10 nucleotides matching TRDD3. Germline loops: CDR1 GEAIGNYY, CDR2 EKD. This CDR3 is 18 amino acids long.

Note on this clone: This sequence is one base from a far larger clone and is likely a read error. Other DNA sequences in the sample encode the same CDR3. V is TRDV1 and J is TRDJ1; 9 nucleotides match TRDD2. The CDR3 has 24 amino acids. Germline assignment: CDR1 TSWWSYY and CDR2 QGS. Trimming removed 5 bases from V and 0 bases from J; junction bases left unmatched: 31. Here the CDR3 reads CALGPLLAFLLPRTLGPHTDKLIF. As DNA, the CDR3 is TGTGCTCTTGGGCCCCTACTGGCCTTCCTACTGCCACGCACTCTCGGGCCCCACACCGATAAACTCATCTTT.

Remarks on this clone: A far larger clone is just one base off, so this is likely a read error. The sample carries other DNA sequences with the same CDR3. The V gene is TRDV2, the J gene TRDJ1; TRDD3 matches 7 bases. Germline V CDR1 and CDR2: GEAIGNYY, EKD. CDR3 length: 18 amino acids. CDR3 region: CACDTVGDLVGDTDKLIF. The CDR3 nucleotides are TGTGCCTGTGACACCGTGGGGGACCTAGTGGGAGACACCGATAAACTCATTTTT.

The chain links TRDV2 to TRDJ1; TRDD3 matches 11 bases. The CDR3 is 15 amino acids. CDR1 GEAIGNYY and CDR2 EKD come from the germline V gene. Trimming took 3 bases from V and 5 from J; bases not matched to a gene: 7. The CDR3 DNA is TGTGCCTGTGACCGACTGGGGGATAGTGGAGATAAACTCATCTTT. It yields the protein CACDRLGDSGDKLIF.

Sample share makes this clone medium-sized. The chain joins TRDV2 to TRDJ1; 9 bases are shared with TRDD3. Germline CDR1 GEAIGNYY, CDR2 EKD. Trimming cost V 1 base and J 0 bases; bases outside gene matches: 17. The CDR3 length is 20 residues. The chain's CDR3 is CACDTVYATGDTAYTDKLIF. The CDR3 DNA is TGTGCCTGTGACACGGTATACGCTACTGGGGATACGGCGTACACCGATAAACTCATCTTT.

About this clone: A far more abundant clone sits one base away, making this likely a read error. The CDR3 DNA reads as TGTGCCTGTGACACCATCGGACCCCCAGATTTACTGGGGGATAGACATAAACTCATCTTT. Encoded protein: CACDTIGPPDLLGDRHKLIF. The chain is built from TRDV2 and TRDJ1; 11 bases align to TRDD3. The ends lost 0 bases at V and 6 bases at J; junction bases unmatched: 20. Germline loops: CDR1 GEAIGNYY, CDR2 EKD. The length of the CDR3 is 20 residues.

In its sample, this clone was seen a few times. A read error is the likely source, as a far larger clone sits one nucleotide away. V and J are TRDV1 and TRDJ1; 13 bases match TRDD3. The CDR3 runs to 24 residues. After removal of 3 bases from V and 0 bases from J, the junction contained 25 bases not matched to a gene. Looked up from germline, CDR1 is TSWWSYY and CDR2 is QGS. In nucleotides, the CDR3 is TGTGCTCTTGGGGATGCCCGCTTCTACGGCCGGCCTTACTGGGGGATACGGTACACCGATAAACTCATCTTT. Its protein product is CALGDARFYGRPYWGIRYTDKLIF.

This clone was seen more than once but under ten times. The protein that TCRdb holds for this DNA derives from a much larger clone and differs from the translated DNA at residue 16, which likely indicates a read error; the protein shown here is translated from the DNA. The CDR3 DNA is TGTGCCTGTGACCCTCTGGGGGATCGACCACTGTACACCGATAAATTCATCTTT. Encoded protein: CACDPLGDRPLYTDKFIF. The chain joins TRDV2 to TRDJ1; TRDD3 matches at 9 bases. Germline loops: CDR1 GEAIGNYY, CDR2 EKD. The CDR3 has 18 residues.

This clone is categorized as medium-sized. Within the sample, other DNA sequences also encode this same CDR3. The rearrangement links TRAV38-2/DV8 to TRDJ1, with 12 bases fitting TRDD3. This CDR3 has 19 residues. J was trimmed by 0 bases and V by 7 bases; bases with no gene match: 16. Germline loops: CDR1 TSESDYY, CDR2 QEAYKQQN. The CDR3 sequence is CAYPPAGGYAEGYTDKLIF. CDR3 nucleotides: TGTGCTTATCCCCCTGCTGGGGGATACGCAGAAGGATACACCGATAAACTCATCTTT.

By sample fraction, this clone is medium-sized (0.01 to 0.1%). This CDR3 is also generated by other DNA sequences in the sample. The chain combines TRDV2 with TRDJ3; 12 bases map to TRDD3. Germline CDR1 reads GEAIGNYY; CDR2 reads EKD. This CDR3 contains 21 residues. Trimming removed 3 bases from V and 0 bases from J; junction bases left unmatched: 11. The CDR3 coding sequence is TGTGCCTGTGACCTTACTGGGGGATACCTCTCCCCCTCCTGGGACACCCGACAGATGTTTTTC. Translation gives CACDLTGGYLSPSWDTRQMFF.

With respect to this clone: The TCRdb record carries a much larger clone's protein, which differs from this DNA's translation at residue 13; a read error is the likely cause, and the protein listed here is the DNA translation. The chain uses TRDV1 and TRDJ1; 11 nucleotides agree with TRDD3. Germline lookup yields CDR1 TSWWSYY and CDR2 QGS. This CDR3 is 21 amino acids long. The V gene end was trimmed by 0 bases and the J gene end by 0 bases; junction bases not matched to a gene: 15. The CDR3: CALGELSPYWGITSYTDKLIF. Here the CDR3 DNA reads TGTGCTCTTGGGGAACTATCCCCTTACTGGGGGATAACCTCGTACACCGATAAACTCATCTTT.

On this clone itself: A far more abundant clone sits one base away, making this likely a read error. This same CDR3 is encoded by further DNA sequences in the sample. The genes are TRDV1 and TRDJ1, with TRDD3 matching over 13 bases. After removal of 3 bases from V and 3 bases from J, the junction contained 19 bases not matched to a gene. Per germline, CDR1 TSWWSYY and CDR2 QGS. The CDR3 runs to 21 residues. The CDR3 sequence is CALGEWTDHYWGIRFADKLIF. The CDR3 DNA is TGTGCTCTTGGGGAGTGGACCGATCATTACTGGGGGATACGCTTCGCCGATAAACTCATCTTT.

By sample share, this clone is medium-sized (0.01 to 0.1%). Other DNA sequences in the same sample also yield this CDR3. This chain joins TRDV2 and TRDJ3, with 13 bases that match TRDD3. V dropped 0 bases and J dropped 1; count of bases not matched to a gene: 5. Germline-derived CDR1 and CDR2 are GEAIGNYY and EKD. The CDR3 totals 20 residues. In DNA, the CDR3 is TGTGCCTGTGACACCCTACTGGGGGATACGATTTCCTGGGACACCCGACAGATGTTTTTC. It encodes CACDTLLGDTISWDTRQMFF.

This clone was detected a few times. With a far larger clone one base away, a read error is the likely cause. The same CDR3 arises from other DNA sequences in this sample as well. The chain has TRDV2 and TRDJ1; 10 bases are a match to TRDD3. Germline V gene lookup returns CDR1 GEAIGNYY and CDR2 EKD. The CDR3 has 17 amino acids. Trimming at V came to 0 bases and at J to 0 bases, leaving 6 bases not matched to a gene. CDR3 nucleotides: TGTGCCTGTGACACCTTGGGGGATACTGAATACACCGATAAACTCATCTTT. This codes for CACDTLGDTEYTDKLIF.

A word on this clone: A far larger clone is just one base off, so this is likely a read error. This sample includes further DNA sequences coding for the same CDR3. V gene TRDV1 combines with J gene TRDJ1, with D perhaps TRDD3 (7 bases). CDR3 length: 19 residues. Trimming removed 3 bases at V and 5 bases at J, with 28 bases between. Germline values: CDR1 TSWWSYY, CDR2 QGS. CDR3 DNA: TGTGCTCTTGGGGACAACGAATACTTCCTGCACTGGGGAGTTGATAAACTCATCTTT. Translated, it gives CALGDNEYFLHWGVDKLIF.

This clone showed up just a few times. Given a far larger clone just one base away, this is likely a sequencing read error. Other DNA sequences of this sample code for an identical CDR3. CDR3 in DNA: TGTGCCTGCGACATGGGGGATACGTACTCCTGGGACACCCGACAGATGTTTTTC. The encoded protein is CACDMGDTYSWDTRQMFF. This sequence joins TRDV2 and TRDJ3; 11 bases fit TRDD3. This CDR3 contains 18 residues. Germline V gene sequence: CDR1 GEAIGNYY, CDR2 EKD.

In regard to this clone: The TCRdb protein comes from a much larger clone and disagrees with this DNA's translation at residue 6, likely due to a read error; the protein given here is derived from the DNA. The chain employs TRAV29/DV5 and TRDJ1; 9 bases map to TRDD3. The CDR3 spans 18 residues. V lost 0 bases to trimming and J lost 0 bases; unmatched junction nucleotides: 12. CDR1 NSMFDY and CDR2 ISSIKDK come from the germline V gene. The CDR3 loop is CAASAIPVLGENTDKLIF. The CDR3 DNA sequence: TGTGCAGCAAGCGCAATCCCCGTACTGGGGGAAAACACCGATAAACTCATCTTT.

Only a few counts were recorded for this clone. TCRdb has a much larger clone's protein, which differs at residue 9 from the translation of this DNA, likely because of a read error; what is shown is the protein translated from the DNA. The chain has TRDV2 and TRDJ3; TRDD3 is a possible D gene (6 bases). Germline loops: CDR1 GEAIGNYY, CDR2 EKD. V was pared by 0 bases and J by 0 bases, with 11 bases between. This CDR3 contains 18 residues. The CDR3 is CACDTGGPNSWDTRQMFF. Here the CDR3 DNA reads TGTGCCTGTGACACCGGGGGACCAAACTCCTGGGACACCCGACAGATGTTTTTC.

This clone was seen only a few times. This DNA's translation and the protein TCRdb lists, from a much larger clone, do not match at residue 4, likely due to a read error; the protein shown is translated from the DNA. The rearrangement links TRDV2 to TRDJ3; 7 bases align to TRDD3. The CDR3 totals 18 residues. Germline lookup yields CDR1 GEAIGNYY and CDR2 EKD. The CDR3 sequence is CACGTVLGGTWDTRQMFF. CDR3 DNA sequence: TGTGCCTGTGGCACCGTGCTGGGGGGGACCTGGGACACCCGACAGATGTTTTTC.

A remark on this clone: It is likely a read error: a sequence one base away is far more abundant. This sample also contains other DNA sequences that code for the same CDR3. The rearrangement links TRDV1 to TRDJ1; 11 positions match TRDD3. Germline V gives CDR1 TSWWSYY, CDR2 QGS. CDR3 length equals 19 residues. V was pared by 1 base and J by 7 bases, with 17 bases of the junction left unmatched. CDR3 sequence: CALGEPTYAGGYRLGKLIF. The CDR3 nucleotides are TGTGCTCTTGGGGAACCCACTTACGCTGGGGGATACAGGTTAGGTAAACTCATCTTT.